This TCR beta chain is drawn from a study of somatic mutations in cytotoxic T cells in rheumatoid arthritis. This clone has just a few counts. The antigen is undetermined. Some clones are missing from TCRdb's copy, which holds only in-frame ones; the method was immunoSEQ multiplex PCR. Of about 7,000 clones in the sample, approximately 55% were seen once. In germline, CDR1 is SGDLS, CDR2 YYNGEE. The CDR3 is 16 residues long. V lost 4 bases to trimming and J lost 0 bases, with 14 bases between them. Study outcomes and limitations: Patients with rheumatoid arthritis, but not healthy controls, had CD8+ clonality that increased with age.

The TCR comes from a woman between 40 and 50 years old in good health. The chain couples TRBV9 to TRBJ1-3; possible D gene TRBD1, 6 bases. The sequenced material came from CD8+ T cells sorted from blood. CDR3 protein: CASSPDRSTSGNTIYF. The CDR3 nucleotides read TGTGCCAGCAGCCCCGACAGGTCCACCTCTGGAAACACCATATATTTT.